The T cell receptor (beta chain) under discussion was sequenced for a study of OX40 agonist ivuxolimab in advanced cancers. With regard to this clone: Other DNA sequences within the sample encode an identical CDR3.

The length of the CDR3 is 15 residues. Looked up from germline, CDR1 is SGHNT and CDR2 is YYREEE (reference sequence). The V and J ends lost 0 bases and 0 bases respectively, with 7 bases between them. The protocol was immunoSEQ multiplex PCR, while the TCRdb copy is restricted to in-frame clones and leaves out a portion. The sample contains 100,000 or so clones, roughly 87% of which appear only once. The J gene is TRBJ2-1, the V gene TRBV5-4, with D hard to call. This sequence originates from an adult with an advanced solid tumor such as melanoma, head and neck, liver or kidney cancer. This material consisted of CD4+ or CD8+ T cells sorted from blood, taken in a trial of the OX40 agonist ivuxolimab. Here the CDR3 reads CASSLGGSSYNEQFF. CDR3 DNA sequence: TGTGCCAGCAGCTTGGGGGGAAGCTCCTACAATGAGCAGTTCTTC.